These 20 T cell receptor delta chains came from one sample sequenced in a study of Vδ1+ human thymocytes. Study-level findings and limits: Thymic TRG and TRD repertoires appeared highly polyclonal, with Gaussian CDR3 length distributions.

Sequences come from RNA converted to cDNA by reverse transcription. Pooled V-gene forward primers with one constant-region reverse primer generated the CDR3 amplicons by multiplex PCR. TCRdb fed the multiplex PCR reads to CATT. The sample lists roughly 50,000 delta-chain clones, 15% to 20% occurring once. These receptors are not linked to any known antigen. The source material was Vdelta1+ gamma-delta thymocytes from the thymus. Stated subset: FACS-sorted CD3+ TCRalphabeta- TCRVdelta1+ TCRVdelta2- thymocytes. All receptors come from a boy under two years old who had congenital heart surgery.

This clone was seen more than once but under ten times. The chain is built from TRDV1 and TRDJ1; D is undetermined. CDR3 length: 13 amino acids. In germline, CDR1 is TSWWSYY, CDR2 QGS. V was clipped by 2 bases and J by 6 bases, with 10 bases between them. CDR3 region: CALGEIPRYKLIF. DNA of the CDR3: TGTGCTCTTGGGGAAATACCCCGCTATAAACTCATCTTT.

This clone was counted a few times. The rearrangement links TRDV1 to TRDJ1; 8 nucleotides agree with TRDD3. From germline, CDR1 is TSWWSYY and CDR2 QGS. The CDR3 is made up of 27 amino acids. The junction had 39 bases not matched to a gene; V was cut back by 3 bases and J by 0 bases. CDR3 residues: CALGDSPIPPGLLGGIRGSPYTDKLIF. The CDR3 DNA follows: TGTGCTCTTGGGGACTCACCCATTCCCCCCGGATTACTAGGGGGGATAAGGGGATCACCGTACACCGATAAACTCATCTTT.

This clone was found a few times. This sample includes further DNA sequences coding for the same CDR3. V is TRDV1 and J is TRDJ1; 8 nucleotides agree with TRDD3. The CDR3 is made up of 17 amino acids. Looked up from germline, CDR1 is TSWWSYY and CDR2 is QGS. Trimming took 3 bases from V and 0 from J; bases not matched to a gene: 9. The CDR3 sequence is CALGELSVGGYTDKLIF. In DNA, the CDR3 is TGTGCTCTTGGGGAGCTTTCCGTTGGGGGATACACCGATAAACTCATCTTT.

This clone was counted between two and nine times. One end of the junction fails to match germline, which may point to a read error. The sample has other DNA sequences that encode this CDR3 too. This rearrangement joins TRDV2 to TRDJ1; 11 nucleotides align to TRDD3. This CDR3 region has 17 residues. Per the germline V gene, CDR1 is GEAIGNYY and CDR2 is EKD. The CDR3 protein is CACDTEYWGIITDKLIF. The CDR3 nucleotides read TGTGCCTGTGACACCGAGTACTGGGGGATAATCACCGATAAACTTATCTTT.

This clone was counted between two and nine times. The chain links TRDV1 to TRDJ1, with 10 bases matching TRDD3. In germline, CDR1 is TSWWSYY, CDR2 QGS. This CDR3 has 20 residues. J gave up 0 bases and V 2 bases, and 15 bases lay outside the gene matches. CDR3 region: CALGEVSRGIRLTYTDKLIF. CDR3 DNA: TGTGCTCTTGGGGAAGTCTCGAGGGGGATACGGCTTACGTACACCGATAAACTCATCTTT.

This clone was counted only a few times. The chain employs TRDV1 and TRDJ1; D is possibly TRDD3 (6 bases). This CDR3 has 16 amino acids. V was pared by 5 bases and J by 9 bases, with 25 bases between. The germline CDR1 and CDR2 sequences are TSWWSYY and QGS. This CDR3 reads CALGLPGVQGEPQLIF. In DNA, the CDR3 is TGTGCTCTTGGGCTTCCGGGCGTTCAGGGGGAGCCCCAACTCATCTTT.

This clone has more than one count but fewer than ten. This chain uses TRDV1 with TRDJ1; possibly TRDD2 for D (5 bases). The length of the CDR3 is 10 residues. Germline V gene lookup returns CDR1 TSWWSYY and CDR2 QGS. V dropped 5 bases and J dropped 10 bases, with 8 bases sitting between them. The CDR3 protein is CALGSLPLIF. CDR3 DNA sequence: TGTGCTCTTGGGAGTCTTCCACTCATCTTT.

The chain joins TRDV1 to TRDJ1; D is possibly TRDD3 (5 bases). CDR3 size: 13 residues. The germline CDR1 and CDR2 sequences are TSWWSYY and QGS. Between the trimmed V and J ends, which lost 3 bases and 1 base, there was a span of 6 bases. CDR3 in amino acids: CALGEGCTDKLIF. CDR3 sequence (DNA): TGTGCTCTTGGGGAGGGATGCACCGATAAACTCATCTTT.

V is TRDV1 and J is TRDJ1; D remains ambiguous. Germline loops: CDR1 TSWWSYY, CDR2 QGS. CDR3 length: 14 residues. Trimming pared 2 bases from V and 7 bases from J, leaving 14 bases between. CDR3 nucleotides: TGTGCTCTTGGGGAAGGCCCCGTACCGACTAAACTCATCTTT. Residues: CALGEGPVPTKLIF.

This clone was seen more than once but under ten times. The chain is built from TRDV1 and TRDJ2, with 7 positions matching TRDD3. This CDR3 has 21 amino acids. CDR1 and CDR2 from the germline V gene are TSWWSYY and QGS. The V segment lost 3 bases and the J segment 2 bases; nucleotides outside the gene matches: 21. As DNA, the CDR3 is TGTGCTCTTGGGGAGGGGGGACAGGTTTCCGTGGGGGAAACCTTGACAGCACAACTCTTCTTT. Translated, it gives CALGEGGQVSVGETLTAQLFF.

This clone was seen a few times. The rearrangement joins TRDV1 to TRDJ1; D not resolved. The V gene lost 3 bases and the J gene lost 4 bases, with 6 bases spanning the gap. Looked up from germline, CDR1 is TSWWSYY and CDR2 is QGS. This CDR3 contains 12 residues. The DNA for the CDR3 is TGTGCTCTTGGGGACCGCGTCGATAAACTCATCTTT. Protein product: CALGDRVDKLIF.

J is TRDJ1 and V is TRDV1; D uncertain. CDR1 is TSWWSYY and CDR2 is QGS in the germline V gene. The CDR3 consists of 18 residues. V was cut by 3 bases and J by 9 bases, with 29 bases left in between. The CDR3 DNA reads TGTGCTCTTGGGGACCGTCTACGACGAGGGGCCCGCATCAAGCAACTCATCTTT. Protein product: CALGDRLRRGARIKQLIF.

The chain recombines TRDV1 with TRDJ1, with TRDD3 identical over 13 bases. The trim removed 2 bases at V and 2 bases at J, leaving 8 bases unmatched. Germline lookup yields CDR1 TSWWSYY and CDR2 QGS. The CDR3 has 18 amino acids. CDR3 amino acids: CALGEFTGGYAPTDKLIF. The CDR3 DNA is TGTGCTCTTGGGGAATTTACTGGGGGATACGCCCCTACCGATAAACTCATCTTT.

This clone was seen more than once but under ten times. The V and J genes are TRDV1 and TRDJ1, with D possibly called TRDD2 or TRDD3 (7 bases each). In germline, CDR1 is TSWWSYY, CDR2 QGS. The V and J ends lost 3 bases and 0 bases respectively, with 26 bases between them. The CDR3 is 20 amino acids. The CDR3 protein is CALGESSYEGYFLYTDKLIF. The CDR3 nucleotides read TGTGCTCTTGGGGAGAGTTCCTACGAGGGATACTTTCTCTACACCGATAAACTCATCTTT.

This clone turned up a few times. The chain joins TRDV1 to TRDJ1; no clear D. Germline-derived CDR1 and CDR2 are TSWWSYY and QGS. Deletions cut 9 bases from V and 0 bases from J, with 26 bases between. This CDR3 comprises 18 residues. The CDR3 DNA reads as TGTGCTCTCCCGATTGCCGTGCTGTCAAACCCGGACACCGATAAACTCATCTTT. It is translated as CALPIAVLSNPDTDKLIF.

The rearrangement links TRDV1 to TRDJ1; 12 bases are shared with TRDD3. Unmatched junction bases numbered 14, after V lost 0 bases and J lost 3 bases. This CDR3 has 20 amino acids. Germline assignment: CDR1 TSWWSYY and CDR2 QGS. The CDR3 region is CALGELILLDWGIPADKLIF. CDR3 bases: TGTGCTCTTGGGGAACTCATCCTACTAGACTGGGGGATACCTGCCGATAAACTCATCTTT.

This clone occurred a few times. The chain recombines TRDV1 with TRDJ1; the D gene is possibly TRDD2 (5 bases). This CDR3 region has 15 residues. Trimming took off 4 bases at V and 11 bases at J, with 23 bases between the two ends. From germline, CDR1 is TSWWSYY and CDR2 QGS. DNA of the CDR3: TGTGCTCTTGGGGCCCCCGATCGCCGACCTTCGGGTCTCATCTTT. Amino acid sequence: CALGAPDRRPSGLIF.

This chain uses TRDV1 with TRDJ1; D gene uncertain. Germline-derived CDR1 and CDR2 are TSWWSYY and QGS. Trimming removed 2 bases from V and 1 base from J, with 8 bases in between. The CDR3 has 14 amino acids. The chain's CDR3 is CALGEMRCTDKLIF. DNA for the CDR3: TGTGCTCTTGGGGAAATGAGGTGCACCGATAAACTCATCTTT.

This chain uses TRDV1 with TRDJ1; D is possibly TRDD2 (7 bases). From germline, CDR1 is TSWWSYY and CDR2 QGS. This CDR3 is 21 amino acids long. V lost 2 bases and J lost 3, with 31 bases in between. The CDR3 DNA reads TGTGCTCTTGGGGAAGTTCCTACCAATACGTACTGGGAGCCCAATCCCGATAAACTCATCTTT. Amino acid sequence: CALGEVPTNTYWEPNPDKLIF.

This chain uses TRDV1 with TRDJ1; D might be TRDD2 or TRDD3, each matching 7 bases. Between the trimmed V and J ends, which lost 4 bases and 0 bases, there was a span of 30 bases. The CDR3 covers 21 residues. Germline assignment: CDR1 TSWWSYY and CDR2 QGS. The CDR3 DNA follows: TGTGCTCTTGGGGTCCGGGCCTTCCTCGGGATACTTTCTTACGACACCGATAAACTCATCTTT. Its protein is CALGVRAFLGILSYDTDKLIF.